These 10 T cell receptor beta chains were all obtained from the same sample, sequenced in a study of cytomegalovirus exposure and HLA in healthy donors (dated by TCRdb to about 2017). Library preparation was by the immunoSEQ multiplex PCR assay. The multiplex PCR relied on a mix of 60 forward primers for TCR Vbeta segments and 13 reverse primers for TCR Jbeta segments. What TCRdb holds here is the immuneACCESS table cut down to in-frame rearrangements. Part of the clones is not present; checked against another copy, under half of the missing clones reflect an unresolved V gene, and the others are unexplained. The table for this sample lists around 130,000 clones; over 75% of them were counted only once. The top ten clonotypes cover around 1.5% of the sample. The sample taken for sequencing was PBMCs. The receptor set was obtained from a woman aged 18 to 35 in good health and CMV-seronegative.

V is TRBV10-3 and J is TRBJ2-4; TRBD2 is a possible D gene (7 bases). V lost 2 bases to trimming and J lost 8 bases, with 13 bases between them. The CDR3 totals 14 residues. Germline CDR1 ENHRY, CDR2 SYGVKD. The CDR3 nucleotides read TGTGCCATCAGTGAGAGGGGGGGCTGGGACATTCAGTACTTC. This gives the protein CAISERGGWDIQYF.

The J gene is TRBJ2-5, the V gene TRBV19, with 10 positions matching TRBD2. Trimming at V came to 6 bases and at J to 5 bases, leaving 6 bases not matched to a gene. Germline V gives CDR1 LNHDA, CDR2 SQIVND (reference sequence). This CDR3 spans 14 amino acids. The CDR3: CASSPGTSAETQYF. In DNA form, the CDR3 reads TGTGCCAGTAGCCCAGGGACTAGCGCCGAGACCCAGTACTTC.

The chain carries TRBV5-4 and TRBJ1-4, with D uncertain. V lost 0 bases to trimming and J lost 7 bases, with 10 bases between them. The CDR3 contains 14 residues. Germline CDR1 SGHNT, CDR2 YYREEE (reference sequence). The CDR3 region is CASSLAGRAEKLFF. As DNA, the CDR3 is TGTGCCAGCAGCTTGGCAGGTCGAGCTGAAAAACTGTTTTTT.

This clone was seen a handful of times. The chain is built from TRBV5-4 and TRBJ1-2; the match to TRBD1 covers 8 bases. The CDR3 totals 14 residues. V lost 0 bases, J lost 5 bases, and 3 bases stayed unmatched. In germline, CDR1 is SGHNT, CDR2 YYREEE (reference sequence). The DNA of the CDR3 is TGTGCCAGCAGCTTGGGCAGGGGGCGATATGGCTACACCTTC. Protein: CASSLGRGRYGYTF.

This chain connects TRBV5-1 to TRBJ2-1, with no clear D. The CDR3 spans 15 residues. The V end lost 0 bases, the J end lost 1 base, and 8 bases lay between the germline ends. Germline lookup yields CDR1 SGHRS and CDR2 YFSETQ. CDR3 protein: CASSLDTSSYNEQFF. CDR3 DNA sequence: TGCGCCAGCAGCTTGGACACCTCGTCCTACAATGAGCAGTTCTTC.

The rearrangement links TRBV6-6 to TRBJ1-1; no definite D call. The CDR3 runs 13 residues. Germline loops: CDR1 MNHNY, CDR2 SVGAGI (reference sequence). V lost 5 bases and J lost 0, with 7 bases in between. The CDR3 region is CASSRVLNTEAFF. CDR3 DNA: TGTGCCAGCAGTCGAGTTCTGAACACTGAAGCTTTCTTT.

The V gene is TRBV27, the J gene TRBJ2-3; 11 nucleotides align to TRBD2. The CDR3 runs 16 residues. CDR1 MNHEY and CDR2 SMNVEV come from the germline V gene (reference sequence). With 2 bases clipped from V and 4 bases from J, the junction kept 5 bases outside the gene matches. The CDR3 here is CASSLVLAGGPDTQYF. The CDR3 DNA is TGTGCCAGCAGTTTAGTCCTAGCGGGGGGTCCAGATACGCAGTATTTT.

CDR3: CASSQDLTLAGEQYF. CDR3 nucleotides: TGCGCCAGCAGCCAAGATTTAACCCTAGCGGGGGAGCAGTACTTC. The genes are TRBV4-1 and TRBJ2-7; 9 bases agree with TRBD2. This CDR3 is 15 amino acids long. CDR1 and CDR2 (germline): MGHRA, YSYEKL. The ends lost 0 bases at V and 7 bases at J; junction bases unmatched: 7.

The rearrangement uses TRBV18 and TRBJ1-2, with D maybe TRBD1 (5 bases). The CDR3 extends over 13 amino acids. Germline V CDR1 and CDR2: KGHSH, LQKENI. V gave up 3 bases and J gave up 6 bases, with 11 bases separating them. Here the CDR3 DNA reads TGTGCCAGCTCACCGGAAGGGGCTAATGGCTACACCTTC. As protein: CASSPEGANGYTF.

The chain combines TRBV19 with TRBJ2-1; D gene ambiguous. The CDR3 totals 13 residues. Per the germline V gene, CDR1 is LNHDA and CDR2 is SQIVND (reference sequence). The ends were cut back, 8 bases at V and 8 bases at J, with 16 bases in the middle. The CDR3 region is CASGSYIDYEQFF. The CDR3 coding sequence is TGTGCCAGTGGTAGCTACATCGACTATGAGCAGTTCTTC.